These 5 T cell receptor beta chains were sequenced from one sample in a study of blood T cell repertoires in COVID-19 (TCRdb year 2020). The library was prepared using the immunoSEQ multiplex PCR assay. TCRdb holds this immuneACCESS table with in-frame rearrangements only. Some clones are missing; in checked studies, unresolved V genes explain under half, and the rest has no known cause. The sample table lists about 220,000 clones, about 86% of them with a count of one. The ten top clones hold about 2.3% of the sample. Sequenced input: peripheral blood. Source of these receptors: a woman aged 55 to 70 with acute or convalescent COVID-19.

The V and J genes are TRBV6-5 and TRBJ1-3; 7 positions match TRBD1. The CDR3 is 14 amino acids. V shed 5 bases and J 4 bases; nucleotides not matched to a gene: 5. Germline CDR1 and CDR2: MNHEY and SVGAGI. The CDR3 protein is CASSLRGIGNTIYF. CDR3 nucleotides: TGTGCCAGCAGTCTCAGGGGGATCGGAAACACCATATATTTT.

In DNA, the CDR3 is TGTGCCAGCAGCGTGGCCCCTTCAGGCTACGAGCAGTACTTC. Its translation: CASSVAPSGYEQYF. The J gene is TRBJ2-7, the V gene TRBV9; the D is unclear. V was pared by 2 bases and J by 3 bases, with 12 bases between. The CDR3 spans 14 residues. From germline, CDR1 is SGDLS and CDR2 YYNGEE.

The rearrangement uses TRBV7-9 and TRBJ2-2, with D maybe TRBD2 (5 bases). Germline V CDR1 and CDR2: SEHNR, FQNEAQ (reference sequence). This CDR3 spans 13 amino acids. Trimming removed 1 base from V and 7 bases from J, with 7 bases in between. The CDR3 coding sequence is TGTGCCAGCAGCTTAGACGGGAACGGGGAGCTGTTTTTT. Its translation is CASSLDGNGELFF. Drawing the rest from reference TRBV7-9 and TRBJ2-2, the complete variable domain is DTGVSQNPRHKITKRGQNVTFRCDPISEHNRLYWYRQTLGQGPEFLTYFQNEAQLEKSRLLSDRFSAERPKGSFSTLEIQRTEQGDSAMYLCASSLDGNGELFFGEGSRLTVL.

The chain joins TRBV9 to TRBJ1-1; D gene ambiguous. This CDR3 is 14 amino acids long. From germline, CDR1 is SGDLS and CDR2 YYNGEE. Deletions cut 0 bases from V and 5 bases from J, with 11 bases between. The DNA of the CDR3 is TGTGCCAGCAGCGTAGACGAGGGTTGGACTGAAGCTTTCTTT. Its protein product is CASSVDEGWTEAFF.

The J gene is TRBJ2-7, the V gene TRBV7-2, with D possibly being TRBD2 (7 bases). V was shortened by 0 bases and J by 5 bases, with 11 bases between the two germline ends. The CDR3 has 14 amino acids. Germline loops: CDR1 SGHTA, CDR2 FQGNSA. The DNA for the CDR3 is TGTGCCAGCAGCTTAGCAGGGGGGGAGCACGAGCAGTACTTC. It yields the protein CASSLAGGEHEQYF.